Following are 22 T cell receptor beta chains from one sample sequenced in a study of blood T cell repertoires in COVID-19. Only in-frame clones appear in the TCRdb table, and some are missing; sequencing was by immunoSEQ multiplex PCR. The profile shows under 150,000 clones, 70% to 90% of them singletons. The source material was peripheral blood. These receptors were collected from a man aged 45-65 years with acute or convalescent COVID-19.

This clone was counted only a few times. CDR3 in amino acids: CASSPLRGKNQPQHF. CDR3 in DNA: TGTGCCAGCAGCCCCCTCAGGGGGAAGAATCAGCCCCAGCATTTT. The chain joins TRBV7-6 to TRBJ1-5, with 7 bases identical to TRBD1. The V and J ends lost 5 bases and 4 bases, in that order; junction bases with no gene match: 8. The germline gives CDR1 SGHVS, CDR2 FNYEAQ. The CDR3 is 15 amino acids.

The CDR3 DNA reads TGCAGTGCTAGTACGGTCGGCGGGAGGAGCTCCTACGAGCAGTACTTC. The encoded protein is CSASTVGGRSSYEQYF. The chain employs TRBV20-1 and TRBJ2-7; 8 bases are a match to TRBD2. Germline assignment: CDR1 DFQATT and CDR2 SNEGSKA (reference sequence). The CDR3 extends over 16 amino acids. Losses at the gene ends were 3 bases for V and 0 bases for J; bases not matched to a gene: 10.

The V gene is TRBV4-3, the J gene TRBJ1-4; D call uncertain. The CDR3 has 19 amino acids. Looked up from germline, CDR1 is LGHNA and CDR2 is YSLEER. V lost 0 bases, J lost 1 base, and 18 bases lay in between. CDR3 nucleotide sequence: TGCGCCAGCAGCCAAGATCATGATGGCAGTCTTCAAACTAATGAAAAACTGTTTTTT. As protein: CASSQDHDGSLQTNEKLFF.

V usage is TRBV5-8 and J usage is TRBJ1-4; 9 positions match TRBD1. Germline V gene lookup returns CDR1 SGHTS and CDR2 YDEGEE. This CDR3 is built from 18 residues. With V trimmed by 4 bases and J by 6 bases, 16 bases remained unmatched. The CDR3 here is CASSVRDRVFIRDEKLFF. The CDR3 DNA reads TGTGCCAGCAGCGTCCGGGACAGGGTTTTCATCCGGGATGAAAAACTGTTTTTT.

The V and J genes are TRBV6-2 or TRBV6-3 and TRBJ2-7, with a weak D call TRBD2 (6 bases). V shed 0 bases and J shed 3 bases, with 12 bases lying between them. The CDR3 contains 15 residues. Looked up from germline, CDR1 is MNHEY and CDR2 is SVGEGT. The chain's CDR3 is CASSYSASEFYEQYF. The CDR3 DNA reads TGTGCCAGCAGTTACTCGGCTAGCGAGTTCTACGAGCAGTACTTC.

The chain recombines TRBV7-2 with TRBJ1-5; 9 bases are a match to TRBD1. The V and J ends lost 1 base and 7 bases, in that order; junction bases with no gene match: 8. Per the germline V gene, CDR1 is SGHTA and CDR2 is FQGNSA. This CDR3 is 16 amino acids long. This CDR3 reads CASSLGLGQGIQPQHF. The CDR3 DNA is TGTGCCAGCAGCTTAGGATTGGGACAGGGTATCCAGCCCCAGCATTTT.

The chain couples TRBV19 to TRBJ1-4; D perhaps matches TRBD1 (6 bases). This CDR3 contains 15 residues. Germline CDR1 reads LNHDA; CDR2 reads SQIVND (reference sequence). V was trimmed by 10 bases and J by 5 bases, leaving 20 bases between them. CDR3 region: CATSPQLGQNEKLFF. The CDR3, as DNA: TGTGCCACCAGTCCCCAATTAGGACAGAATGAAAAACTGTTTTTT.

V and J are TRBV10-1 and TRBJ2-1, with TRBD2 as a possible D gene (6 bases). V gave up 6 bases and J gave up 1 base, with 10 bases separating them. This CDR3 has 14 residues. CDR1 is WNHNN and CDR2 is SYGVQD in the germline V gene (reference sequence). CDR3 loop: CASSLGSSYNEQFF. The DNA for the CDR3 is TGCGCCAGCAGCCTCGGGAGTTCCTACAATGAGCAGTTCTTC.

The genes are TRBV4-1 and TRBJ1-5; the D gene is possibly TRBD1 (5 bases). V shed 2 bases and J shed 5 bases, with 13 bases lying between them. The CDR3 is made up of 15 amino acids. CDR1 and CDR2 from the germline V gene are MGHRA and YSYEKL. CDR3 sequence (DNA): TGCGCCAGCAGCCAACGTCAGGGCGTAGATCAGCCCCAGCATTTT. Translated, it gives CASSQRQGVDQPQHF.

Of note for this clone: This sample includes further DNA sequences coding for the same CDR3. The J gene is TRBJ2-7, the V gene TRBV7-2; 7 bases are shared with TRBD2. Germline CDR1 reads SGHTA; CDR2 reads FQGNSA. There are 13 residues in the CDR3. The V and J ends lost 3 bases and 4 bases, in that order; junction bases with no gene match: 3. The CDR3 loop is CASSLGGGYEQYF. In DNA form, the CDR3 reads TGTGCCAGCAGCTTGGGGGGAGGGTACGAGCAGTACTTC.

This clone was recorded only once. This chain links TRBV6-5 with TRBJ2-5, with D maybe TRBD2 (6 bases). CDR3 length equals 14 residues. The V end was cut by 6 bases, the J end by 1 base, with 12 bases between. The V gene's germline CDR1 is MNHEY and CDR2 SVGAGI. The CDR3 sequence is CASRAGFPQETQYF. CDR3 coding DNA: TGTGCCAGCAGGGCGGGATTTCCCCAAGAGACCCAGTACTTC.

The chain recombines TRBV19 with TRBJ2-7; TRBD1 aligns across 9 bases. CDR1 is LNHDA, CDR2 SQIVND, per germline (reference sequence). The length of the CDR3 is 16 residues. The V and J ends lost 5 bases and 3 bases, in that order; junction bases with no gene match: 11. The CDR3 region has the DNA TGTGCCAGTAGTCCCCGCGGGACAGGGTCAATCTACGAGCAGTACTTC. Its protein is CASSPRGTGSIYEQYF. Looking up the rest from reference TRBV19 and TRBJ2-7 gives the full variable domain: DGGITQSPKYLFRKEGQNVTLSCEQNLNHDAMYWYRQDPGQGLRLIYYSQIVNDFQKGDIAEGYSVSREKKESFPLTVTSAQKNPTAFYLCASSPRGTGSIYEQYFGPGTRLTVT.

This sequence joins TRBV5-1 and TRBJ2-7; 7 positions agree with TRBD2. After removal of 3 bases from V and 0 bases from J, the junction contained 3 bases not matched to a gene. The CDR3 runs 14 residues. In germline, CDR1 is SGHRS, CDR2 YFSETQ. As DNA, the CDR3 is TGCGCCAGCAGCTCCGGGACTACCTCCTACGAGCAGTACTTC. It is translated as CASSSGTTSYEQYF.

The genes are TRBV7-2 and TRBJ2-3, with D tentatively TRBD2 (6 bases). The V and J ends lost 5 bases and 0 bases respectively, with 21 bases between them. Germline V gives CDR1 SGHTA, CDR2 FQGNSA. The CDR3 is 18 amino acids. DNA for the CDR3: TGTGCCAGCAGCCGTAAATTCTATGGCGGGGAGAGCACAGATACGCAGTATTTT. It translates to CASSRKFYGGESTDTQYF.

V usage is TRBV7-6 and J usage is TRBJ2-2; a possible D gene is TRBD1 (6 bases). V was trimmed by 5 bases and J by 6 bases, leaving 16 bases between them. The CDR3 is 15 residues long. The germline CDR1 and CDR2 sequences are SGHVS and FNYEAQ. The CDR3 sequence: CASSPQGLAPGELFF. CDR3 nucleotides: TGTGCCAGCAGCCCGCAGGGGCTAGCCCCCGGGGAGCTGTTTTTT.

The chain carries TRBV18 and TRBJ1-1; 10 bases fit TRBD1. Germline CDR1 reads KGHSH; CDR2 reads LQKENI. This CDR3 has 14 amino acids. J was trimmed by 6 bases and V by 3 bases; bases with no gene match: 4. The CDR3 is CASSPGQGKAEAFF. Here the CDR3 DNA reads TGTGCCAGCTCACCGGGACAGGGGAAGGCTGAAGCTTTCTTT. The full variable domain, completed using reference TRBV18 and TRBJ1-1, is NAGVMQNPRHLVRRRGQEARLRCSPMKGHSHVYWYRQLPEEGLKFMVYLQKENIIDESGMPKERFSAEFPKEGPSILRIQQVVRGDSAAYFCASSPGQGKAEAFFGQGTRLTVV.

This clone was counted between two and nine times. The CDR3: CASSPNARYGYTF. CDR3 DNA: TGCGCCAGCAGCCCCAACGCGCGTTATGGCTACACCTTC. This sequence joins TRBV5-1 and TRBJ1-2; unclear D gene. The CDR3 has 13 residues. Deletions cut 4 bases from V and 5 bases from J, with 12 bases between. Germline V lookup: CDR1 SGHRS, CDR2 YFSETQ.

This clone is labeled medium-sized (0.01 to 0.1%). The chain combines TRBV5-5 with TRBJ2-6, with D possibly matching TRBD1 (5 bases). V gave up 1 base and J gave up 15 bases, with 17 bases separating them. The CDR3 is 14 residues long. From germline, CDR1 is SGHKS and CDR2 YYEKEE (reference sequence). The CDR3 nucleotides read TGTGCCAGCAGCTTGTCTTGGCAGGGAAGCGACCTGACTTTC. It codes for CASSLSWQGSDLTF.

The V and J genes are TRBV30 and TRBJ2-7, with TRBD1 as a possible D gene (5 bases). The CDR3 contains 15 residues. The V gene's germline CDR1 is GTSNPN and CDR2 SVGIG (reference sequence). Between the trimmed V and J ends, which lost 0 bases and 10 bases, there was a span of 22 bases. DNA of the CDR3: TGTGCCTGGAGTGTAATACCAGGGCCGTTAAGTAATCAGTACTTC. It specifies CAWSVIPGPLSNQYF.

The chain couples TRBV12-3 or TRBV12-4 to TRBJ1-2; D unresolved. This CDR3 comprises 12 residues. The V end was cut by 2 bases, the J end by 8 bases, with 9 bases between. This chain's CDR3 is CASSLFPGGYTF. The CDR3 DNA sequence: TGTGCCAGCAGTTTATTCCCGGGAGGCTACACCTTC.

The gene calls are TRBV14 and TRBJ2-3, with 9 bases matching TRBD1. From germline, CDR1 is SGHDN and CDR2 FVKESK. The CDR3 runs 13 residues. The trim removed 4 bases at V and 4 bases at J, leaving 0 bases unmatched. In DNA, the CDR3 is TGTGCCAGCAGCCGGGACAGGGCAGATACGCAGTATTTT. Its translation is CASSRDRADTQYF.

The chain links TRBV18 to TRBJ1-1; a possible D gene is TRBD1 (5 bases). Germline CDR1 and CDR2: KGHSH and LQKENI. The V gene lost 4 bases and the J gene lost 7 bases, with 10 bases spanning the gap. The CDR3 loop spans 12 amino acids. Here the CDR3 reads CASSRRGDEAFF. CDR3 DNA sequence: TGTGCCAGCTCACGACGGGGGGATGAAGCTTTCTTT.